One and the same sample provided the 30 T cell receptor beta chains below, sequenced in a study of radiotherapy plus CTLA-4 blockade in lung cancer. Libraries were prepared by immunoSEQ multiplex PCR; TCRdb keeps only in-frame clonotypes and omits some of them. Of approximately 89,000 clones in the sample, approximately 82% were seen once. This material consisted of peripheral blood, taken from a patient treated with radiotherapy plus ipilimumab. These receptor sequences come from a human donor with non-small cell lung cancer that progressed on radiotherapy plus ipilimumab.

CDR3 sequence (DNA): TGTGCCAGCAGCGTATCCGGGACTAGCGGGATTAATGAGCAGTTCTTC. The encoded protein is CASSVSGTSGINEQFF. V usage is TRBV9 and J usage is TRBJ2-1; TRBD2 agrees at 13 bases. Losses at the gene ends were 1 base for V and 7 bases for J; bases not matched to a gene: 5. CDR3 length: 16 residues. The germline V gene has CDR1 SGDLS and CDR2 YYNGEE.

V usage is TRBV29-1 and J usage is TRBJ1-1; D not certain. Germline values: CDR1 SQVTM, CDR2 ANQGSEA. The germline V and J ends were trimmed by 1 base and 1 base, with 7 bases remaining between them. This CDR3 is 13 amino acids long. The DNA of the CDR3 is TGCAGCGTTGAAGGGCATTCGAACACTGAAGCTTTCTTT. It is translated as CSVEGHSNTEAFF. The full variable domain, with the rest looked up from reference TRBV29-1 and TRBJ1-1, is SAVISQKPSRDICQRGTSLTIQCQVDSQVTMMFWYRQQPGQSLTLIATANQGSEATYESGFVIDKFPISRPNLTFSTLTVSNMSPEDSSIYLCSVEGHSNTEAFFGQGTRLTVV.

The rearrangement joins TRBV2 to TRBJ1-4; D may be TRBD1 (6 bases). The germline V and J ends were trimmed by 3 bases and 0 bases, with 14 bases remaining between them. The germline gives CDR1 SNHLY, CDR2 FYNNEI. This CDR3 has 17 amino acids. CDR3 DNA: TGTGCCAGCAGTGAGACCCTCGGACAGCCAACTAATGAAAAACTGTTTTTT. Its translation is CASSETLGQPTNEKLFF.

This rearrangement joins TRBV4-1 to TRBJ2-3; D unclear. The CDR3 runs 14 residues. Germline-derived CDR1 and CDR2 are MGHRA and YSYEKL. Trimming stripped 3 bases from V and 4 bases from J, with 11 bases between. The CDR3 loop is CASSQGLKADTQYF. The CDR3 DNA reads as TGCGCCAGCAGCCAGGGCCTCAAAGCAGATACGCAGTATTTT.

The chain uses TRBV5-1 and TRBJ1-2; TRBD1 agrees at 9 bases. Germline V CDR1 and CDR2: SGHRS, YFSETQ. This CDR3 is 15 amino acids long. J was trimmed by 4 bases and V by 4 bases; bases with no gene match: 8. The CDR3 nucleotides are TGCGCCAGCAGCGCGGGACAGGGTCAAGGCTATGGCTACACCTTC. Translating gives CASSAGQGQGYGYTF.

The chain has TRBV7-2 and TRBJ2-6; 12 bases fit TRBD2. V shed 2 bases, J shed 2 bases, and the junction held 7 bases outside the gene matches. CDR1 SGHTA and CDR2 FQGNSA come from the germline V gene. This CDR3 contains 19 residues. CDR3 bases: TGTGCCAGCAGCTTATTCGCGGCTAGCGGGAGGGCTGGGGCCAACGTCCTGACTTTC. This sequence encodes CASSLFAASGRAGANVLTF.

This clone was observed once. The rearrangement joins TRBV25-1 to TRBJ1-5; 8 bases line up with TRBD1. Germline V CDR1 and CDR2: MGHDK, SYGVNS. CDR3 size: 14 residues. With V trimmed by 4 bases and J by 6 bases, 5 bases remained unmatched. The CDR3 spells CASSGTGRTQPQHF. The CDR3 bases are TGTGCCAGCAGTGGGACAGGGAGGACTCAGCCCCAGCATTTT. Looking up the rest from reference TRBV25-1 and TRBJ1-5 gives the full variable domain: EADIYQTPRYLVIGTGKKITLECSQTMGHDKMYWYQQDPGMELHLIHYSYGVNSTEKGDLSSESTVSRIRTEHFPLTLESARPSHTSQYLCASSGTGRTQPQHFGDGTRLSIL.

The chain uses TRBV5-6 and TRBJ1-1; D gene uncertain. Trimming stripped 4 bases from V and 2 bases from J, with 12 bases between. This CDR3 comprises 14 residues. Germline CDR1 is SGHDT and CDR2 is YYEEEE. The CDR3 loop reads CASSRSRSNTEAFF. The CDR3 nucleotides read TGTGCCAGCAGCCGCTCTAGGAGTAACACTGAAGCTTTCTTT.

This clone occurred once. The sample holds other DNA sequences that translate to the same CDR3. The CDR3 spells CASSTGQGNTEAFF. In DNA, the CDR3 is TGTGCCAGCAGCACGGGACAGGGAAACACTGAAGCTTTCTTT. V and J are TRBV6-5 and TRBJ1-1; TRBD1 matches at 9 bases. With V trimmed by 6 bases and J by 2 bases, 4 bases remained unmatched. The CDR3 extends over 14 amino acids. CDR1 MNHEY and CDR2 SVGAGI come from the germline V gene.

This clone was counted only a few times. The chain is built from TRBV5-8 and TRBJ1-2; D is undetermined. Germline assignment: CDR1 SGHTS and CDR2 YDEGEE. With 0 bases removed from V and 4 bases from J, the gap between germline ends came to 7 bases. The CDR3 spans 13 residues. The CDR3 DNA is TGTGCCAGCAGCTTGGCAGACACCTATGGCTACACCTTC. Its protein product is CASSLADTYGYTF.

This rearrangement joins TRBV29-1 to TRBJ1-1; 11 nucleotides match TRBD1. V lost 4 bases, J lost 7 bases, and 5 bases stayed unmatched. The germline V gene encodes CDR1 SQVTM and CDR2 ANQGSEA. The CDR3 loop spans 13 amino acids. CDR3 sequence reads: CSVGTGGFVEAFF. As DNA, the CDR3 is TGCAGCGTTGGGACAGGGGGCTTTGTTGAAGCTTTCTTT.

The rearrangement joins TRBV11-3 to TRBJ2-3; TRBD2 matches at 13 bases. This CDR3 is 16 amino acids long. J lost 3 bases, V lost 5 bases, and 5 bases had no gene match. Germline CDR1 reads SGHNT; CDR2 reads YENEEA. The CDR3 here is CASSTGLAGVTDTQYF. CDR3 nucleotide sequence: TGTGCCAGCAGCACAGGACTAGCGGGAGTTACAGATACGCAGTATTTT. Full variable domain (missing parts from reference TRBV11-3 and TRBJ2-3): EAGVVQSPRYKIIEKKQPVAFWCNPISGHNTLYWYLQNLGQGPELLIRYENEEAVDDSQLPKDRFSAERLKGVDSTLKIQPAELGDSAVYLCASSTGLAGVTDTQYFGPGTRLTVL.

V and J are TRBV19 and TRBJ2-7; D may be TRBD2 (5 bases). The CDR3 is 13 residues long. Germline values: CDR1 LNHDA, CDR2 SQIVND (reference sequence). Trimming shortened V by 4 bases and J by 2 bases, and 9 bases separated the two germline ends. This CDR3 is CASSKAAAYEQYF. In DNA form, the CDR3 reads TGTGCCAGTAGTAAAGCAGCGGCCTACGAGCAGTACTTC. Together with reference TRBV19 and TRBJ2-7, the CDR3 gives the full variable domain: DGGITQSPKYLFRKEGQNVTLSCEQNLNHDAMYWYRQDPGQGLRLIYYSQIVNDFQKGDIAEGYSVSREKKESFPLTVTSAQKNPTAFYLCASSKAAAYEQYFGPGTRLTVT.

The V gene is TRBV6-6, the J gene TRBJ2-1; D gene uncertain. V shed 4 bases and J shed 5 bases, with 18 bases lying between them. This CDR3 contains 16 residues. Looked up from germline, CDR1 is MNHNY and CDR2 is SVGAGI (reference sequence). The CDR3 DNA is TGTGCCAGCAGTTCAACCCGGGCCGAAATCAACAATGAGCAGTTCTTC. This codes for CASSSTRAEINNEQFF.

The V and J genes are TRBV11-2 and TRBJ2-7; D possibly corresponds to TRBD2 (6 bases). Germline V gene lookup returns CDR1 SGHAT and CDR2 FQNNGV. The CDR3 has 17 residues. V lost 5 bases and J 3 bases, leaving 23 bases between the germline ends. CDR3 loop: CASSPGLFAGNLYEQYF. In DNA, the CDR3 is TGTGCCAGCAGCCCAGGACTTTTTGCGGGAAACCTCTACGAGCAGTACTTC. The full variable domain, completed using reference TRBV11-2 and TRBJ2-7, is EAGVAQSPRYKIIEKRQSVAFWCNPISGHATLYWYQQILGQGPKLLIQFQNNGVVDDSQLPKDRFSAERLKGVDSTLKIQPAKLEDSAVYLCASSPGLFAGNLYEQYFGPGTRLTVT.

The V and J genes are TRBV6-6 and TRBJ1-5; no reliable D call. Germline assignment: CDR1 MNHNY and CDR2 SVGAGI (reference sequence). Trimming pared 7 bases from V and 4 bases from J, leaving 14 bases between. The CDR3 loop spans 14 amino acids. Here the CDR3 DNA reads TGTGCCAGCATGGAGACATTGAAAAATCAGCCCCAGCATTTT. This gives the protein CASMETLKNQPQHF.

The chain recombines TRBV5-1 with TRBJ1-5, with D perhaps TRBD1 (5 bases). The CDR3 has 15 residues. Trimming pared 0 bases from V and 8 bases from J, leaving 15 bases between. Germline CDR1 SGHRS, CDR2 YFSETQ. CDR3 coding DNA: TGCGCCAGCAGCTTGGGGGGGTGGCAGGCCGAGCCCCAGCATTTT. Translated, it gives CASSLGGWQAEPQHF.

This chain joins TRBV21-1 and TRBJ1-2; the table gives TRBD1 as D, unverified against the DNA. TRBV21-1 is a pseudogene locus. This CDR3 is built from 14 residues. Here the CDR3 DNA reads TGTGCCAGCAGCAAAGAGACAGGGGACTGCGGCTACACCTTC. This encodes CASSKETGDCGYTF.

The CDR3 protein is CASSDGGASSYNEQFF. The CDR3 DNA is TGTGCCAGCAGTGATGGCGGGGCCAGCTCCTACAATGAGCAGTTCTTC. The chain uses TRBV25-1 and TRBJ2-1, with D maybe TRBD2 (6 bases). The V gene lost 3 bases and the J gene lost 0 bases, with 12 bases spanning the gap. Germline V gene data show CDR1 as MGHDK and CDR2 as SYGVNS. This CDR3 has 16 residues.

This clone was detected once. The rearrangement joins TRBV11-2 to TRBJ1-1; 7 bases align to TRBD1. V lost 5 bases, J lost 1 base, and 4 bases stayed unmatched. In germline, CDR1 is SGHAT, CDR2 FQNNGV. CDR3 length: 14 residues. This chain's CDR3 is CASSLRGGNTEAFF. Here the CDR3 DNA reads TGTGCCAGCAGCCTCAGGGGGGGGAACACTGAAGCTTTCTTT.

The chain recombines TRBV11-3 with TRBJ2-7; tentatively, D is TRBD1 (6 bases). Trimming took 2 bases from V and 4 from J, leaving 15 bases between them. Germline-derived CDR1 and CDR2 are SGHNT and YENEEA. The CDR3 extends over 15 amino acids. The CDR3, as DNA: TGTGCCAGCAGCTTAAAGGGACACCAGTGGTACGAGCAGTACTTC. It yields the protein CASSLKGHQWYEQYF.

The gene calls are TRBV29-1 and TRBJ2-2; TRBD1 matches 7 bases. V gave up 7 bases and J gave up 2 bases; unmatched junction bases: 7. The CDR3 length is 14 residues. The germline V gene encodes CDR1 SQVTM and CDR2 ANQGSEA. The CDR3 sequence: CSGVGQPNTGELFF. The CDR3 region has the DNA TGCAGCGGAGTGGGACAGCCTAACACCGGGGAGCTGTTTTTT.

The rearrangement links TRBV7-7 to TRBJ2-5; 11 bases are a match to TRBD1. Germline trimming cut 5 bases from V and 0 bases from J; bases unmatched to any gene: 5. The CDR3 contains 16 residues. CDR1 is SSHAT, CDR2 FNYEAQ, per germline (reference sequence). The CDR3 DNA reads as TGTGCCAGCAGCACCGGGACAGGGGGGTACCAAGAGACCCAGTACTTC. It is translated as CASSTGTGGYQETQYF.

The chain joins TRBV28 to TRBJ2-7; 7 nucleotides agree with TRBD1. The germline V gene encodes CDR1 MDHEN and CDR2 SYDVKM. CDR3 size: 14 residues. V was clipped by 4 bases and J by 5 bases; unmatched bases: 8. The CDR3 region has the DNA TGTGCCAGCAGTTCCCCCGACAGGGTTGACGAGCAGTACTTC. Translated: CASSSPDRVDEQYF. The full variable domain, completed using reference TRBV28 and TRBJ2-7, is DVKVTQSSRYLVKRTGEKVFLECVQDMDHENMFWYRQDPGLGLRLIYFSYDVKMKEKGDIPEGYSVSREKKERFSLILESASTNQTSMYLCASSSPDRVDEQYFGPGTRLTVT.

The genes are TRBV5-1 and TRBJ2-1, with 13 bases matching TRBD2. The CDR3 contains 15 residues. With 1 base clipped from V and 9 bases from J, the junction kept 4 bases outside the gene matches. In germline, CDR1 is SGHRS, CDR2 YFSETQ. The CDR3 loop is CASSLPLAGGGEQFF. DNA for the CDR3: TGCGCCAGCAGCTTGCCACTAGCGGGAGGGGGTGAGCAGTTCTTC.

The chain carries TRBV4-3 and TRBJ2-1; a possible D gene is TRBD2 (6 bases). From germline, CDR1 is LGHNA and CDR2 YSLEER. The CDR3 loop spans 15 amino acids. Trimming pared 2 bases from V and 4 bases from J, leaving 12 bases between. The CDR3 sequence: CASSQSLAQYNEQFF. DNA of the CDR3: TGCGCCAGCAGCCAAAGCCTAGCGCAGTACAATGAGCAGTTCTTC.

The chain couples TRBV5-1 to TRBJ2-2, with D uncertain. CDR1 SGHRS and CDR2 YFSETQ come from the germline V gene. This CDR3 has 14 residues. Trimming pared 2 bases from V and 5 bases from J, leaving 10 bases between. The CDR3: CASSFPSSTGELFF. In DNA, the CDR3 is TGCGCCAGCAGCTTCCCCAGCTCAACCGGGGAGCTGTTTTTT.

The chain joins TRBV9 to TRBJ2-3; 9 bases agree with TRBD2. CDR1 is SGDLS and CDR2 is YYNGEE in the germline V gene. The CDR3 spans 15 residues. The V segment lost 0 bases and the J segment 4 bases; nucleotides outside the gene matches: 3. The CDR3 spells CASSVDAGGPDTQYF. CDR3 bases: TGTGCCAGCAGCGTAGATGCGGGGGGGCCAGATACGCAGTATTTT.

V and J are TRBV7-2 and TRBJ2-5, with 13 bases that match TRBD2. The V gene end was trimmed by 5 bases and the J gene end by 4 bases; junction bases not matched to a gene: 7. The CDR3 totals 16 residues. Germline lookup yields CDR1 SGHTA and CDR2 FQGNSA. The CDR3 region has the DNA TGTGCCAGCAGCCTACTAGCGGGAGGGCTCGGAGAGACCCAGTACTTC. Residues: CASSLLAGGLGETQYF.

The V and J genes are TRBV18 and TRBJ1-3; D is unclear. There are 15 residues in the CDR3. Trimming removed 6 bases from V and 2 bases from J, with 14 bases in between. Germline V gene sequence: CDR1 KGHSH, CDR2 LQKENI. The CDR3 loop reads CASSPGEVPGNTIYF. The DNA of the CDR3 is TGTGCCAGCTCTCCCGGGGAGGTCCCTGGAAACACCATATATTTT.